This TCR beta chain was captured in a study of long-term antiretroviral therapy in people with HIV. At the level of the study: Some samples came about a decade before the 2015 immediate-ART recommendation, and these were the earliest.

With regard to this clone: Its target is not known.

V dropped 0 bases and J dropped 4 bases, with 5 bases sitting between them. The CDR3 contains 13 residues. CDR1 is SGHRS and CDR2 is YFSETQ in the germline V gene. The assay used was immunoSEQ (version v3.0), run at survey level. Sequencing was performed with immunoSEQ multiplex PCR; in TCRdb, only in-frame clones are kept and a portion is missing. The table has around 22,000 clones, 85% to 95% seen once; the top ten hold less than 2.5%. Broader study findings: Across all time points, the repertoire was dominated by clones that expanded before ART.

The sample was unsorted PBMCs, taken about 4.7 years after starting antiretroviral therapy. The chain links TRBV5-1 to TRBJ1-5, with unresolved D. This receptor was identified in a woman aged 50 to 65 with HIV. CDR3 in DNA: TGCGCCAGCAGCTTGGGGCAGAATCAGCCCCAGCATTTT. It codes for CASSLGQNQPQHF. Using reference TRBV5-1 and TRBJ1-5 for the parts outside the CDR3, the full variable domain is KAGVTQTPRYLIKTRGQQVTLSCSPISGHRSVSWYQQTPGQGLQFLFEYFSETQRNKGNFPGRFSGRQFSNSRSEMNVSTLELGDSALYLCASSLGQNQPQHFGDGTRLSIL.